A single sample gave rise to the 15 T cell receptor beta chains below, sequenced in a study of vaccination and CD4 T cells after COVID-19. The treatment: approximately 11-day PBMC culture with coronavirus spike peptide pools or control peptides (ViraFEST assay). Their cognate antigens are unknown. With the Oncomine TCR Beta short-read assay, DNA from cultured CD4+ T cells was sequenced. TCRdb fed the PCR reads into MiXCR, producing one record per CDR3 protein. This sample has 7,500 to 10,000 distinct CDR3 sequences, with 70% found just once. The sample comprised CD4+ T cells from blood, cultured in vitro. Every receptor here comes from a human donor who had recovered from COVID-19.

The chain links TRBV12-3 or TRBV12-4 to TRBJ1-1, with D hard to call. This CDR3 is 14 amino acids long. V shed 6 bases and J shed 0 bases, with 11 bases lying between them. The CDR3 coding sequence is TGTGCCAGCAGGACCGGGTCAGTGAACACTGAAGCTTTCTTT. It is translated as CASRTGSVNTEAFF.

V gene TRBV7-7 combines with J gene TRBJ2-7; 8 positions match TRBD2. The CDR3 is 14 amino acids. V was pared by 5 bases and J by 5 bases, with 8 bases of the junction left unmatched. Looked up from germline, CDR1 is SSHAT and CDR2 is FNYEAQ (reference sequence). The CDR3 here is CASSPSGRGDEQYF. The CDR3 DNA reads as TGTGCCAGCAGCCCGTCCGGGAGGGGGGACGAGCAGTACTTC.

The genes are TRBV20-1 and TRBJ2-1, with D perhaps assigned TRBD1 or TRBD2 (5 bases each). Germline-derived CDR1 and CDR2 are DFQATT and SNEGSKA (reference sequence). The germline V and J ends were trimmed by 6 bases and 14 bases, with 17 bases remaining between them. This CDR3 region has 11 residues. The CDR3 protein is CSARDGVSKFF. The CDR3 nucleotides read TGCAGTGCCAGGGACGGCGTGTCGAAGTTCTTC.

The chain recombines TRBV6-2 or TRBV6-3 with TRBJ1-2; D is possibly TRBD1 (6 bases). Germline CDR1 reads MNHEY; CDR2 reads SVGEGT. V lost 7 bases to trimming and J lost 0 bases, with 9 bases between them. This CDR3 spans 13 amino acids. The CDR3 here is CASNQGPNYGYTF. Written as DNA, the CDR3 is TGTGCCAGCAATCAGGGGCCTAACTATGGCTACACCTTC.

The genes are TRBV30 and TRBJ1-2, with a tentative D call TRBD1 (5 bases). Trimming took 0 bases from V and 4 from J, leaving 12 bases between them. Germline lookup yields CDR1 GTSNPN and CDR2 SVGIG (reference sequence). This CDR3 has 14 residues. CDR3 DNA: TGTGCCTGGAGTGTAATTCAGGGATCCTATGGCTACACCTTC. As protein: CAWSVIQGSYGYTF.

This chain joins TRBV2 and TRBJ2-2; either TRBD1 or TRBD2 may fit D (5 bases each). CDR1 and CDR2 from the germline V gene are SNHLY and FYNNEI. V dropped 7 bases and J dropped 4 bases, with 13 bases sitting between them. The CDR3 totals 14 residues. The CDR3 sequence: CASKGQGTTGELFF. The CDR3 nucleotides read TGTGCCAGCAAGGGCCAAGGGACCACCGGGGAGCTGTTTTTT.

The genes are TRBV18 and TRBJ2-7; 11 bases match TRBD2. The ends lost 3 bases at V and 0 bases at J; junction bases unmatched: 4. In germline, CDR1 is KGHSH, CDR2 LQKENI. The CDR3 has 16 amino acids. The CDR3 loop reads CASSPATSGSSYEQYF. In DNA form, the CDR3 reads TGTGCCAGCTCACCCGCCACTAGCGGGAGCTCCTACGAGCAGTACTTC. Combining the CDR3 with reference TRBV18 and TRBJ2-7 gives the whole variable domain NAGVMQNPRHLVRRRGQEARLRCSPMKGHSHVYWYRQLPEEGLKFMVYLQKENIIDESGMPKERFSAEFPKEGPSILRIQQVVRGDSAAYFCASSPATSGSSYEQYFGPGTRLTVT.

The chain employs TRBV11-3 and TRBJ2-3, with a possible D match to TRBD1 (6 bases). Germline CDR1 is SGHNT and CDR2 is YENEEA. V lost 5 bases, J lost 0 bases, and 9 bases lay in between. The CDR3 is 14 amino acids. The CDR3 here is CASSDRISTDTQYF. The CDR3 DNA is TGTGCCAGCAGCGACAGGATTAGCACAGATACGCAGTATTTT.

The chain has TRBV11-2 and TRBJ2-7; a weak D match, TRBD2 (6 bases). This CDR3 is 16 amino acids long. Germline CDR1 is SGHAT and CDR2 is FQNNGV. Trimming removed 2 bases at V and 0 bases at J, with 14 bases between. The CDR3 bases are TGTGCCAGCAGCTTACTTGGGACTGATACCTCCTACGAGCAGTACTTC. Encoded protein: CASSLLGTDTSYEQYF.

This clonotype was seen a handful of times. The chain recombines TRBV6-2 or TRBV6-3 with TRBJ1-2; 7 bases fit TRBD1. The CDR3 runs to 15 residues. The V segment lost 7 bases and the J segment 2 bases; nucleotides outside the gene matches: 10. Germline V gene sequence: CDR1 MNHEY, CDR2 SVGEGT. CDR3 coding DNA: TGTGCCAGCACCGACCGACAGGGTTTAAACTATGGCTACACCTTC. It is translated as CASTDRQGLNYGYTF.

This chain joins TRBV7-8 and TRBJ2-7; weak D call: TRBD1 (7 bases). Trimming pared 5 bases from V and 0 bases from J, leaving 23 bases between. Germline loops: CDR1 SGHVS, CDR2 FQNEAQ. CDR3 size: 18 residues. DNA for the CDR3: TGTGCCAGCAGCCCTCATCAGGGGGGCGGAGTGAGCTCCTACGAGCAGTACTTC. Translating it yields CASSPHQGGGVSSYEQYF.

The sample holds one count of this clonotype. The CDR3 DNA follows: TGTGCCATCAGGGAGACAGGATCCGGATCACCCCTCCACTTT. This encodes CAIRETGSGSPLHF. The chain is built from TRBV10-3 and TRBJ1-6; tentative D call: TRBD1 (6 bases). Trimming took off 6 bases at V and 10 bases at J, with 16 bases between the two ends. The CDR3 has 14 amino acids. Germline CDR1 reads ENHRY; CDR2 reads SYGVKD.

V and J are TRBV6-5 and TRBJ2-3, with 7 bases that match TRBD2. CDR3 length: 15 residues. Trimming at V came to 3 bases and at J to 6 bases, leaving 9 bases not matched to a gene. Per the germline V gene, CDR1 is MNHEY and CDR2 is SVGAGI. The CDR3, as DNA: TGTGCCAGCAGTTATACAGGCCCAGCGGGGGATACGCAGTATTTT. Translation gives CASSYTGPAGDTQYF.

There are a few counts of this clonotype. This CDR3 reads CASSYRAANYGYTF. The CDR3 DNA reads as TGTGCCAGCAGCTACAGGGCGGCTAACTATGGCTACACCTTC. The chain links TRBV6-5 to TRBJ1-2, with a tentative D call TRBD1 (6 bases). Germline CDR1 reads MNHEY; CDR2 reads SVGAGI. V was cut by 6 bases and J by 0 bases, with 11 bases left in between. CDR3 size: 14 residues.

The chain has TRBV15 and TRBJ1-6, with 7 positions matching TRBD1. The CDR3 loop spans 14 amino acids. Germline-derived CDR1 and CDR2 are LNHNV and YYDKDF (reference sequence). With 4 bases clipped from V and 5 bases from J, the junction kept 2 bases outside the gene matches. CDR3 in amino acids: CATSKGQNNSPLHF. The CDR3 nucleotides are TGTGCCACCAGCAAGGGACAGAATAATTCACCCCTCCACTTT.